Each of the 22 T cell receptor beta chains below was sequenced from the same sample in a study of shared clonotypes between healthy human individuals. Here immunoSEQ multiplex PCR was the method, and the copy in TCRdb shows in-frame clones only, minus some. Of hundreds of thousands of clones in the sample, approximately 74% were seen once. Sequencing used memory CD4+ T cells sorted from blood. Subset described: CD45RA-negative fraction. All receptors come from a woman younger than 45 in good health.

The chain employs TRBV10-2 and TRBJ2-7; the D is unclear. Germline lookup yields CDR1 WSHSY and CDR2 SAAADI. With 2 bases removed from V and 1 base from J, the gap between germline ends came to 3 bases. CDR3 length: 12 amino acids. For the CDR3, the DNA is TGCGCCAGCAGTGAGGTTTCCTACGAGCAGTACTTC. It is translated as CASSEVSYEQYF.

J is TRBJ1-5 and V is TRBV10-3, with D unclear. This CDR3 comprises 15 residues. Germline V gene sequence: CDR1 ENHRY, CDR2 SYGVKD. Trimming removed 3 bases at V and 4 bases at J, with 13 bases between. For the CDR3, the DNA is TGTGCCATCAGTGATAGCGGGATCTTTAATCAGCCCCAGCATTTT. Its translation: CAISDSGIFNQPQHF.

Concerning this clone: With only one base between it and a far larger clone, this is likely a read error. The same CDR3 can be traced to other DNA sequences in this sample. The CDR3, as DNA: TGTGCTATCAGTGAACTAGCGGGAGGGCCTTTTGAGACCCAGTACTTC. Translating gives CAISELAGGPFETQYF. This rearrangement joins TRBV10-3 to TRBJ2-5; 13 nucleotides line up with TRBD2. Germline V lookup: CDR1 ENHRY, CDR2 SYGVKD. The CDR3 has 16 amino acids.

CDR3 loop: CASSLSHEQYF. For the CDR3, the DNA is TGTGCCAGCAGCTTGAGTCACGAGCAGTACTTC. The chain combines TRBV5-8 with TRBJ2-7; D is unresolved. The CDR3 is 11 residues long. Trimming pared 1 base from V and 5 bases from J, leaving 4 bases between. Germline V gives CDR1 SGHTS, CDR2 YDEGEE.

The V gene is TRBV30, the J gene TRBJ1-3, with unresolved D. The germline V gene encodes CDR1 GTSNPN and CDR2 SVGIG (reference sequence). The CDR3 has 13 residues. The DNA of the CDR3 is TGTGCTGGAACGTTATTCTCTGGAAACACCATATATTTT. Amino acids: CAGTLFSGNTIYF.

This sequence joins TRBV19 and TRBJ1-3; TRBD1 is a possible D gene (6 bases). V dropped 6 bases and J dropped 3 bases, with 15 bases sitting between them. Per germline, CDR1 LNHDA and CDR2 SQIVND (reference sequence). CDR3 length: 15 amino acids. CDR3 sequence: CASSPQGGDGNTIYF. The CDR3 DNA is TGTGCCAGTAGCCCCCAAGGGGGTGATGGAAACACCATATATTTT.

There are many counts of this clone. This chain links TRBV6-4 with TRBJ2-3; 9 bases line up with TRBD2. The CDR3 sequence is 14 residues long. Unmatched junction bases numbered 2, after V lost 3 bases and J lost 4 bases. Germline assignment: CDR1 MRHNA and CDR2 SNTAGT. CDR3 residues: CASSEGLAADTQYF. The DNA of the CDR3 is TGTGCCAGCAGTGAGGGACTAGCCGCAGATACGCAGTATTTT.

The V gene is TRBV27, the J gene TRBJ1-5, with D perhaps TRBD1 (5 bases). The germline V and J ends were trimmed by 7 bases and 0 bases, with 13 bases remaining between them. The germline gives CDR1 MNHEY, CDR2 SMNVEV (reference sequence). The CDR3 has 15 amino acids. The CDR3 DNA sequence: TGTGCCAGCACGCGATTCGGACATAGCAATCAGCCCCAGCATTTT. It translates to CASTRFGHSNQPQHF.

J is TRBJ2-7 and V is TRBV4-1, with 8 positions matching TRBD1. The CDR3 totals 17 residues. Trimming took 1 base from V and 5 from J; bases not matched to a gene: 13. Germline V gene lookup returns CDR1 MGHRA and CDR2 YSYEKL. In nucleotides, the CDR3 is TGCGCCAGCAGCCAAGGGGACAGGTCTTCCCAATTAAACGAGCAGTACTTC. As protein: CASSQGDRSSQLNEQYF.

The rearrangement links TRBV6-5 to TRBJ2-5, with D hard to call. The length of the CDR3 is 15 residues. Germline V gene lookup returns CDR1 MNHEY and CDR2 SVGAGI. V lost 2 bases, J lost 7 bases, and 17 bases lay in between. The CDR3 DNA reads as TGTGCCAGCAGTTACGAGTCCGGCAGGAGAGGGACCCAGTACTTC. Translation gives CASSYESGRRGTQYF.

This clone has a count of ten or more. This CDR3 is also generated by other DNA sequences in the sample. The chain recombines TRBV19 with TRBJ2-3; D is uncertain. This CDR3 has 15 amino acids. Trimming took off 1 base at V and 2 bases at J, with 10 bases between the two ends. Germline V gene lookup returns CDR1 LNHDA and CDR2 SQIVND (reference sequence). The CDR3 bases are TGTGCCAGTAGTATAGCTCAGCCTTACACAGATACGCAGTATTTT. Its translation is CASSIAQPYTDTQYF.

As regards this clone: Other nucleotide sequences in the sample specify the same CDR3. This chain joins TRBV28 and TRBJ2-3, with TRBD1 as a possible D gene (5 bases). Trimming removed 5 bases from V and 0 bases from J, with 18 bases in between. This CDR3 has 17 amino acids. From germline, CDR1 is MDHEN and CDR2 SYDVKM. CDR3 protein: CASSLSPSGLSTDTQYF. The CDR3 region has the DNA TGTGCCAGCAGTCTATCTCCCTCAGGGCTCAGCACAGATACGCAGTATTTT.

This clone appeared a few times. The chain combines TRBV11-2 with TRBJ1-5; tentative D call: TRBD1 (6 bases). Looked up from germline, CDR1 is SGHAT and CDR2 is FQNNGV. The CDR3 sequence is 13 residues long. V was pared by 6 bases and J by 3 bases, with 9 bases between. The CDR3 sequence: CASRQGPNQPQHF. In DNA, the CDR3 is TGTGCCAGCAGACAGGGTCCCAATCAGCCCCAGCATTTT. Complete variable domain (other parts from reference TRBV11-2 and TRBJ1-5): EAGVAQSPRYKIIEKRQSVAFWCNPISGHATLYWYQQILGQGPKLLIQFQNNGVVDDSQLPKDRFSAERLKGVDSTLKIQPAKLEDSAVYLCASRQGPNQPQHFGDGTRLSIL.

This rearrangement joins TRBV19 to TRBJ2-1; 9 bases are a match to TRBD1. After removal of 6 bases from V and 5 bases from J, the junction contained 8 bases not matched to a gene. The CDR3 runs 15 residues. The germline gives CDR1 LNHDA, CDR2 SQIVND (reference sequence). CDR3 protein: CASREGTGYHNEQFF. CDR3 DNA: TGTGCCAGTAGAGAGGGGACAGGGTACCACAATGAGCAGTTCTTC.

This clone has a single count. The chain recombines TRBV27 with TRBJ1-1, with 10 bases identical to TRBD1. With V trimmed by 7 bases and J by 3 bases, 5 bases remained unmatched. Germline CDR1 is MNHEY and CDR2 is SMNVEV (reference sequence). The CDR3 sequence is 14 residues long. The CDR3 region is CASTSGQGDTEAFF. CDR3 DNA sequence: TGTGCCAGCACTTCCGGACAGGGGGACACTGAAGCTTTCTTT.

The genes are TRBV27 and TRBJ2-1; tentatively, D is TRBD1 (6 bases). CDR3 length: 15 amino acids. Looked up from germline, CDR1 is MNHEY and CDR2 is SMNVEV (reference sequence). V shed 3 bases and J shed 2 bases, with 11 bases lying between them. CDR3 nucleotide sequence: TGTGCCAGCAGTTTGCAAGGACAGCCCTACAATGAGCAGTTCTTC. It yields the protein CASSLQGQPYNEQFF.

This chain joins TRBV6-6 and TRBJ2-1; TRBD2 matches at 10 bases. The CDR3 totals 13 residues. CDR1 is MNHNY, CDR2 SVGAGI, per germline (reference sequence). The V gene end was trimmed by 4 bases and the J gene end by 13 bases; junction bases not matched to a gene: 7. The CDR3 DNA sequence: TGTGCCAGCAGTTTTACAGCGGGAGGGGACCAGTTCTTC. Translated, it gives CASSFTAGGDQFF.

The rearrangement uses TRBV9 and TRBJ1-5, with 7 bases aligning to TRBD1. The V segment lost 3 bases and the J segment 7 bases; nucleotides outside the gene matches: 4. The V gene's germline CDR1 is SGDLS and CDR2 YYNGEE. The CDR3 loop spans 13 amino acids. The CDR3 nucleotides are TGTGCCAGCAGCGCCACAGGGGTCCAGCCCCAGCATTTT. It codes for CASSATGVQPQHF. The complete variable domain, with remaining parts taken from reference TRBV9 and TRBJ1-5, reads DSGVTQTPKHLITATGQRVTLRCSPRSGDLSVYWYQQSLDQGLQFLIQYYNGEERAKGNILERFSAQQFPDLHSELNLSSLELGDSALYFCASSATGVQPQHFGDGTRLSIL.

There are a few counts of this clone. The V call is TRBV6-1, the J call TRBJ2-1; 11 bases agree with TRBD2. CDR1 is MNHNS and CDR2 is SASEGT in the germline V gene. Trimming cost V 6 bases and J 5 bases; bases outside gene matches: 6. This CDR3 has 15 amino acids. The CDR3 DNA sequence: TGTGCCAGCAGAACCGGGACTAGCGGCCACAATGAGCAGTTCTTC. This sequence encodes CASRTGTSGHNEQFF.

V and J are TRBV30 and TRBJ1-1; D is undetermined. The CDR3 is 14 residues long. Trimming took 0 bases from V and 4 from J, leaving 12 bases between them. Germline-derived CDR1 and CDR2 are GTSNPN and SVGIG (reference sequence). CDR3 coding DNA: TGTGCCTGGAGTGTCGGTGGTTCGGGCACTGAAGCTTTCTTT. Translated, it gives CAWSVGGSGTEAFF.

The sample holds a few counts of this clone. A read error may explain this, as a much larger clone is one base away. In the same sample, other DNA sequences code for this CDR3. V is TRBV5-1 and J is TRBJ2-1; 7 nucleotides line up with TRBD2. Germline values: CDR1 SGHRS, CDR2 YFSETQ. This CDR3 is built from 15 residues. Trimming cost V 0 bases and J 4 bases; bases outside gene matches: 4. The CDR3 region has the DNA TGCGCCAGCAGCTTGGCTAGCGGTAGTTACAATGAGCAGTTCTTC. Translated, it gives CASSLASGSYNEQFF.

The chain carries TRBV27 and TRBJ2-1; TRBD2 aligns across 7 bases. Per the germline V gene, CDR1 is MNHEY and CDR2 is SMNVEV (reference sequence). There are 15 residues in the CDR3. With V trimmed by 3 bases and J by 2 bases, 4 bases remained unmatched. The CDR3 sequence: CASSFLAEPYNEQFF. CDR3 bases: TGTGCCAGCAGTTTTCTAGCGGAACCCTACAATGAGCAGTTCTTC.